One TCR beta chain is described in this entry. There is no known antigen for this receptor. The input lacks base qualities; no much larger clone sits a single base away. These data belong to a study of cytomegalovirus exposure and HLA in healthy donors (dated by TCRdb to about 2017). Background for the entire study: According to a later analysis, one platform produced both the 100 to 150 validation repertoires and the roughly 650 repertoires of the first cohort. The study aimed to test whether cataloging public T cell receptors could reveal signatures of past pathogen exposure. Besides the first cohort of around 700 subjects, a separate validation cohort made up of roughly 120 different subjects was used. High-throughput TCR immunosequencing, statistical association of individual TCRs with disease status, and machine learning were combined to predict cytomegalovirus infection status.

The donors belonged to the validation cohort of 90 to 150 subjects, which was separate from the roughly 670-subject first cohort. Libraries were made using the immunoSEQ multiplex PCR assay. As for how the authors treated the data: To diagnose cytomegalovirus status from the catalog of TCR beta chain sequences, a statistical classification framework was built. TCRdb limited this immuneACCESS table to in-frame rearrangements with V and J called. A share of clones is missing; checked studies link under half to unresolved V genes, and the rest is unexplained. V and J calls and clone size are given by that table; D and trimming were obtained from the DNA. For this sample the table gives just under 150,000 clones, of which 87% were detected only once. The ten largest make up less than 5.5% of the sample. Study-level results and caveats: According to the authors, the approach could potentially be generalized to other disease states and immunological phenotypes. The classifier was reported to diagnose cytomegalovirus status with high specificity and sensitivity in both the original cohort and the validation cohort. A later analysis found that TCRs clustered in the first cohort also tended to co-occur in the 120 validation repertoires, with approximately 94% of cluster scores above 0. While some public TCRs were present in many individuals, most TCR sequences turned up only very rarely across donors. In vitro tests confirmed that a few of the cytomegalovirus-associated TCR beta chains recognize cytomegalovirus antigens. The study gave a list of more than 150 TCR beta chains associated with cytomegalovirus. The validation cohort had no HLA typing available for a later analysis, so co-occurrence within that cohort was assessed over all 110 or so repertoires.

Spanning cysteine to phenylalanine, the CDR3 consists of 12 amino acids. Solely the CDR3 DNA is kept, with 36 bases framed from the first base. CDR1 and CDR2 (SEHNR, FQNEAQ) derive from the germline V gene (reference sequence). V sheds 2 bases and J sheds 6 bases, leaving 4 bases between their ends. Sequenced: PBMCs. The V and J segments used are TRBV7-9 and TRBJ1-4, with the D gene not clear enough to name. This sequence originates from a man younger than 35 in good health and CMV-seropositive. In nucleotide form, the sequence is TGTGCCAGCAGCTTAAGCGATGAAAAACTGTTTTTT. Its translation reads: CASSLSDEKLFF.